Following are 7 T cell receptor beta chains from one sample sequenced in a study of T cell responses to AZD1222 COVID-19 vaccine. The protocol was immunoSEQ multiplex PCR, while the TCRdb copy is restricted to in-frame clones and leaves out a portion. The sample has 100,000 to 150,000 clones, approximately 90% seen once. The sample was peripheral blood, taken on day 0 of AZD1222 vaccination. The receptors were sampled from an adult in good health.

The genes are TRBV19 and TRBJ2-1; D might be TRBD2 (7 bases). Trimming stripped 3 bases from V and 4 bases from J, with 13 bases between. In germline, CDR1 is LNHDA, CDR2 SQIVND (reference sequence). The CDR3 covers 15 residues. The DNA of the CDR3 is TGTGCCAGTAGTATCGGGCGGGGGCGGTACAATGAGCAGTTCTTC. Translating gives CASSIGRGRYNEQFF.

The chain combines TRBV7-9 with TRBJ1-6; 9 nucleotides line up with TRBD1. Unmatched junction bases numbered 6, after V lost 0 bases and J lost 9 bases. Germline-derived CDR1 and CDR2 are SEHNR and FQNEAQ (reference sequence). This CDR3 spans 16 amino acids. The CDR3 DNA follows: TGTGCCAGCAGCTTAGCGGGACAGGGTATAGGTTCACCCCTCCACTTT. Protein: CASSLAGQGIGSPLHF. Supplemented by reference TRBV7-9 and TRBJ1-6, the full variable domain reads DTGVSQNPRHKITKRGQNVTFRCDPISEHNRLYWYRQTLGQGPEFLTYFQNEAQLEKSRLLSDRFSAERPKGSFSTLEIQRTEQGDSAMYLCASSLAGQGIGSPLHFGNGTRLTVT.

This clone was counted between two and nine times. The chain employs TRBV29-1 and TRBJ1-1, with a possible D match to TRBD1 (6 bases). The ends were cut back, 3 bases at V and 7 bases at J, with 18 bases in the middle. The CDR3 consists of 14 residues. Germline V lookup: CDR1 SQVTM, CDR2 ANQGSEA. In DNA form, the CDR3 reads TGCAGCGTTGATCCCGGGGGCGGCTTCGGTGAAGCTTTCTTT. Its translation is CSVDPGGGFGEAFF.

The chain is built from TRBV6-5 and TRBJ1-5; D remains unclear. This CDR3 region has 15 residues. Per germline, CDR1 MNHEY and CDR2 SVGAGI. V was cut by 10 bases and J by 0 bases, with 16 bases left in between. The CDR3 loop is CAITMSSTSNQPQHF. CDR3 nucleotide sequence: TGTGCCATTACTATGTCCTCAACTAGCAATCAGCCCCAGCATTTT.

The CDR3, as DNA: TGTGCCAGTAGTATGATGTTCGGGAGGGAGACCCAGTACTTC. It yields the protein CASSMMFGRETQYF. The V call is TRBV19, the J call TRBJ2-5; 7 positions agree with TRBD2. The trim removed 3 bases at V and 5 bases at J, leaving 6 bases unmatched. Germline loops: CDR1 LNHDA, CDR2 SQIVND (reference sequence). This CDR3 contains 14 residues.

V and J are TRBV28 and TRBJ1-5; 7 bases are a match to TRBD1. Germline V gives CDR1 MDHEN, CDR2 SYDVKM. With V trimmed by 6 bases and J by 15 bases, 14 bases remained unmatched. The CDR3 has 13 amino acids. CDR3 sequence reads: CASRQNGDRRRHF. DNA of the CDR3: TGTGCCAGCAGGCAAAACGGGGACAGAAGAAGGCATTTT.

CDR3 sequence reads: CASSVTAHFNYGYTF. The CDR3 nucleotides are TGTGCCAGCAGCGTCACAGCACACTTTAACTATGGCTACACCTTC. This chain uses TRBV27 with TRBJ1-2; D not resolved. The CDR3 is 15 amino acids. Trimming took off 6 bases at V and 1 base at J, with 15 bases between the two ends. CDR1 and CDR2 from the germline V gene are MNHEY and SMNVEV (reference sequence).